The clone carrying this TCR beta chain was seen only a few times. Its antigen is unidentified. Sample treatment: roughly 10-day PBMC culture with coronavirus spike peptide pools or control peptides (ViraFEST assay). Once peptide pools had expanded antigen-specific T cells, ViraFEST sequenced TCRs. A negative selection step was used to isolate CD4+ T cells once culture had run for around 10 days. CDR1 KGHDR and CDR2 SFDVKD come from the germline V gene. Deletions cut 7 bases from V and 8 bases from J, with 16 bases between. The CDR3 has 13 residues. Scientists ran DNA taken from cultured CD4+ T cells through the Oncomine TCR Beta short-read assay for sequencing. TCRdb called the PCR reads again in MiXCR, with one record for every CDR3 protein. The table records 9,500 to 14,000 distinct CDR3 sequences, under 50% of them present only once. This sample was taken from a study of vaccination and CD4 T cells after COVID-19.

General study findings and limits: In convalescent patients, 304 of 307 vaccine-specific clones were mono-reactive for SARS-CoV-2 spike. A comparatively limited set of convalescent patients was examined, with no early post-infection timepoints.

This receptor was identified in a human donor who had recovered from COVID-19. J is TRBJ2-5 and V is TRBV24-1, with D perhaps matching TRBD1 or TRBD2 (5 bases each). Sequencing input: CD4+ T cells from blood, cultured in vitro. The CDR3 DNA follows: TGTGCCACCAGCAGGGATGGGGGAGACACCCAGTACTTC. Translating gives CATSRDGGDTQYF.